Shown below are 27 T cell receptor beta chains from a single sample sequenced in a study of graft-versus-host responses after intestinal transplantation. The protocol was immunoSEQ multiplex PCR, while the TCRdb copy is restricted to in-frame clones and leaves out a portion. The sample shows some 130,000 clones, 90% to 95% of them seen only once. The antigens these receptors bind are not known. The sequencing here drew on unstimulated CD8+ T cells sorted from spleen or lymph node cells, taken before intestinal transplant. These receptors all come from a human donor who received an intestinal transplant.

The chain has TRBV13 and TRBJ2-3; TRBD2 aligns across 12 bases. The CDR3 totals 17 residues. J was trimmed by 2 bases and V by 4 bases; bases with no gene match: 7. Germline V lookup: CDR1 PRHDT, CDR2 FYEKMQ (reference sequence). CDR3 sequence reads: CASSSRGTSGHTDTQYF. The CDR3 DNA reads TGTGCCAGCAGCTCGCGAGGGACTAGCGGGCACACAGATACGCAGTATTTT.

The chain has TRBV4-1 and TRBJ2-1, with 10 nucleotides matching TRBD1. Germline CDR1 reads MGHRA; CDR2 reads YSYEKL. The CDR3 spans 19 residues. The ends lost 5 bases at V and 0 bases at J; junction bases unmatched: 13. The CDR3 region is CASSSHGSGQGSSYNEQFF. The CDR3 bases are TGCGCCAGCAGCTCCCACGGATCGGGACAGGGGAGCTCCTACAATGAGCAGTTCTTC.

A single count supports this clone. This chain links TRBV27 with TRBJ1-5; 12 bases are a match to TRBD1. Germline values: CDR1 MNHEY, CDR2 SMNVEV (reference sequence). V gave up 4 bases and J gave up 6 bases; unmatched junction bases: 13. This CDR3 region has 18 residues. The DNA for the CDR3 is TGTGCCAGCAGTTCGGGGACAGGGGGCGCGGAGTGGGGTCAGCCCCAGCATTTT. Translating it yields CASSSGTGGAEWGQPQHF.

The chain recombines TRBV25-1 with TRBJ1-5; D is ambiguous. CDR1 and CDR2 (germline): MGHDK, SYGVNS. Trimming stripped 4 bases from V and 2 bases from J, with 3 bases between. The CDR3 is 12 residues long. The CDR3 spells CASSVGNQPQHF. CDR3 nucleotides: TGTGCCAGCAGTGTGGGCAATCAGCCCCAGCATTTT.

The chain carries TRBV7-9 and TRBJ2-7; D ambiguous. With 4 bases removed from V and 2 bases from J, the gap between germline ends came to 9 bases. Germline-derived CDR1 and CDR2 are SEHNR and FQNEAQ (reference sequence). CDR3 size: 13 residues. CDR3 sequence reads: CASSYGDPYEQYF. CDR3 DNA sequence: TGTGCCAGCAGCTATGGGGATCCCTACGAGCAGTACTTC.

Concerning this clone: This sample includes further DNA sequences coding for the same CDR3. The chain recombines TRBV28 with TRBJ1-2; D is perhaps TRBD1 (5 bases). From germline, CDR1 is MDHEN and CDR2 SYDVKM. Trimming pared 2 bases from V and 3 bases from J, leaving 7 bases between. The length of the CDR3 is 13 residues. The CDR3 bases are TGTGCCAGCAGTTTAGGGGGGGACTATGGCTACACCTTC. It codes for CASSLGGDYGYTF.

The chain has TRBV6-5 and TRBJ2-1; a possible D gene is TRBD1 (6 bases). CDR1 is MNHEY, CDR2 SVGAGI, per germline. The CDR3 length is 13 residues. Trimming cost V 0 bases and J 12 bases, with 12 bases left between them. CDR3 nucleotide sequence: TGTGCCAGCAGTTACTCGAGGGGGAGAGGGCAGTTCTTC. Translating gives CASSYSRGRGQFF.

The genes are TRBV4-2 and TRBJ2-7; D is uncertain. Germline V lookup: CDR1 LGHNA, CDR2 YNFKEQ. V gave up 1 base and J gave up 3 bases, with 7 bases separating them. The CDR3 has 13 amino acids. Here the CDR3 DNA reads TGTGCCAGCAGCCAAGGTGACAACTACGAGCAGTACTTC. Its translation is CASSQGDNYEQYF.

This chain uses TRBV5-1 with TRBJ1-1, with 12 bases identical to TRBD1. CDR3 length: 15 amino acids. The V and J ends lost 4 bases and 1 base, in that order; junction bases with no gene match: 2. Germline CDR1 is SGHRS and CDR2 is YFSETQ. The DNA of the CDR3 is TGCGCCAGCAGCACGGGACAGGGGGCGAACACTGAAGCTTTCTTT. Protein sequence: CASSTGQGANTEAFF.

The V call is TRBV27, the J call TRBJ2-5; a weak D match, TRBD1 (6 bases). The V end lost 6 bases, the J end lost 3 bases, and 14 bases lay between the germline ends. The germline CDR1 and CDR2 sequences are MNHEY and SMNVEV (reference sequence). This CDR3 is 14 amino acids long. The CDR3 region has the DNA TGTGCCAGCAGCCAGGGGCTCAGCGAAGAGACCCAGTACTTC. It yields the protein CASSQGLSEETQYF.

The V and J genes are TRBV28 and TRBJ2-7; D ambiguous. From germline, CDR1 is MDHEN and CDR2 SYDVKM. This CDR3 is built from 16 residues. Trimming removed 5 bases from V and 5 bases from J, with 22 bases in between. CDR3: CASSLLKSPGRHEQYF. In nucleotides, the CDR3 is TGTGCCAGCAGTCTATTAAAGTCGCCCGGGCGCCACGAGCAGTACTTC.

The V and J genes are TRBV19 and TRBJ1-1; possible D gene TRBD1, 6 bases. The CDR3 consists of 14 residues. Germline assignment: CDR1 LNHDA and CDR2 SQIVND (reference sequence). V dropped 2 bases and J dropped 1 base, with 8 bases sitting between them. The CDR3 region is CASSIQGRNTEAFF. The CDR3 nucleotides read TGTGCCAGTAGTATACAGGGGCGGAACACTGAAGCTTTCTTT.

This chain connects TRBV10-3 to TRBJ2-7; TRBD2 is a possible D gene (5 bases). Germline V gene data show CDR1 as ENHRY and CDR2 as SYGVKD. CDR3 size: 14 residues. V gave up 3 bases and J gave up 7 bases, with 16 bases separating them. The CDR3, as DNA: TGTGCCATCAGTGATCCCGCAGTGAGAGGGGAGCAGTACTTC. Its translation is CAISDPAVRGEQYF.

This chain connects TRBV30 to TRBJ2-1, with 13 bases matching TRBD2. The CDR3 totals 17 residues. The ends lost 2 bases at V and 4 bases at J; junction bases unmatched: 8. Germline loops: CDR1 GTSNPN, CDR2 SVGIG (reference sequence). The CDR3 region is CAWSSGTSGDIYNEQFF. The CDR3 DNA follows: TGTGCCTGGAGTTCCGGGACTAGCGGGGATATTTACAATGAGCAGTTCTTC.

V and J are TRBV6-6 and TRBJ2-1, with 7 positions matching TRBD1. The V and J ends lost 0 bases and 8 bases, in that order; junction bases with no gene match: 7. The CDR3 is 15 residues long. The germline V gene has CDR1 MNHNY and CDR2 SVGAGI (reference sequence). This chain's CDR3 is CASSYSRQGTHEQFF. The CDR3 DNA sequence: TGTGCCAGCAGTTACTCCCGACAGGGAACCCATGAGCAGTTCTTC.

This clone has a single count. The chain employs TRBV7-3 and TRBJ2-3; D gene uncertain. Trimming removed 2 bases from V and 0 bases from J, with 12 bases in between. Germline CDR1 and CDR2: SGHTA and FQGTGA. The CDR3 has 16 residues. The CDR3 nucleotides read TGTGCCAGCAGCTTATTATCCCCAGATAGCACAGATACGCAGTATTTT. This translates into CASSLLSPDSTDTQYF.

Note on this clone: Distinct nucleotide sequences in the sample also encode this CDR3. The chain recombines TRBV28 with TRBJ2-7; 7 bases are shared with TRBD2. CDR1 MDHEN and CDR2 SYDVKM come from the germline V gene. Trimming at V came to 7 bases and at J to 5 bases, leaving 11 bases not matched to a gene. The CDR3 runs to 14 residues. This CDR3 reads CASTSLAGVHEQYF. The DNA of the CDR3 is TGTGCCAGCACTTCCCTCGCGGGGGTCCACGAGCAGTACTTC.

V and J are TRBV11-2 and TRBJ2-6; D is uncertain. V was pared by 5 bases and J by 5 bases, with 25 bases between. The germline V gene encodes CDR1 SGHAT and CDR2 FQNNGV. The CDR3 is made up of 19 amino acids. CDR3 sequence reads: CASSLRQTSNKSRANVLTF. The CDR3 DNA follows: TGTGCCAGCAGCCTTCGACAAACAAGCAACAAAAGTCGGGCCAACGTCCTGACTTTC.

This chain joins TRBV28 and TRBJ2-7; 10 nucleotides agree with TRBD2. Germline lookup yields CDR1 MDHEN and CDR2 SYDVKM. V lost 5 bases, J lost 0 bases, and 4 bases stayed unmatched. CDR3 length: 15 residues. CDR3 coding DNA: TGTGCCAGCAGTGCCCTAGCGGGAGCCTCCTACGAGCAGTACTTC. Residues: CASSALAGASYEQYF. The whole variable domain, filled in from reference TRBV28 and TRBJ2-7, reads DVKVTQSSRYLVKRTGEKVFLECVQDMDHENMFWYRQDPGLGLRLIYFSYDVKMKEKGDIPEGYSVSREKKERFSLILESASTNQTSMYLCASSALAGASYEQYFGPGTRLTVT.

The chain carries TRBV28 and TRBJ1-3; D ambiguous. The CDR3 extends over 14 amino acids. Trimming pared 2 bases from V and 0 bases from J, leaving 5 bases between. CDR1 MDHEN and CDR2 SYDVKM come from the germline V gene. The CDR3 is CASSLQISGNTIYF. For the CDR3, the DNA is TGTGCCAGCAGTTTACAGATCTCTGGAAACACCATATATTTT.

This clone was observed a single time. CDR3 loop: CASSQYYNRDAETQYF. DNA for the CDR3: TGCGCCAGCAGCCAATACTATAACCGGGACGCCGAGACCCAGTACTTC. J is TRBJ2-5 and V is TRBV4-1; either TRBD1 or TRBD2 may supply D (5 bases each). The CDR3 is 16 amino acids. From germline, CDR1 is MGHRA and CDR2 YSYEKL. V dropped 2 bases and J dropped 5 bases, with 18 bases sitting between them.

This chain uses TRBV21-1 with TRBJ1-4; the table's D call, TRBD1, was not checked against the DNA. TRBV21-1 is recorded as a pseudogene. The CDR3 is 18 amino acids. CDR3 in amino acids: CASSKWGDRSATNEKLFF. The DNA for the CDR3 is TGTGCCAGCAGCAAATGGGGGGACAGATCTGCAACTAATGAAAAACTGTTTTTT.

The chain has TRBV11-3 and TRBJ2-7; TRBD1 might be the D (6 bases). CDR1 SGHNT and CDR2 YENEEA come from the germline V gene. V was trimmed by 5 bases and J by 4 bases, leaving 12 bases between them. This CDR3 is built from 13 residues. The CDR3 region has the DNA TGTGCCAGCAGCCCGGCGGACAGTTACGAGCAGTACTTC. Protein sequence: CASSPADSYEQYF.

In DNA, the CDR3 is TGTGCCAGCAGCCCAGGGACAGGGGCCTCCTACGAGCAGTACTTC. It translates to CASSPGTGASYEQYF. This chain links TRBV5-4 with TRBJ2-7; TRBD1 matches at 10 bases. V lost 4 bases and J lost 0; bases outside the gene matches: 4. The germline gives CDR1 SGHNT, CDR2 YYREEE (reference sequence). The length of the CDR3 is 15 residues.

Worth noting for this clone: A read error may account for a junction end that differs from germline. The V call is TRBV5-1, the J call TRBJ2-1, with D perhaps being TRBD1 or TRBD2 (7 bases each). The CDR3 length is 14 residues. Germline V CDR1 and CDR2: SGHRS, YFSETQ. The CDR3 protein is CASSLETGQTGRVF. The CDR3 nucleotides read TGCGCCAGCAGCTTGGAAACAGGGCAGACAGGGAGGGTCTTC.

The V gene is TRBV2, the J gene TRBJ1-3, with D possibly being TRBD1 (6 bases). The CDR3 is 14 residues long. V was cut by 7 bases and J by 2 bases, with 12 bases left in between. Germline CDR1 is SNHLY and CDR2 is FYNNEI. Here the CDR3 DNA reads TGTGCCAGCACAGGGGAAGAAGCTGGAAACACCATATATTTT. As protein: CASTGEEAGNTIYF.

The V gene is TRBV5-4, the J gene TRBJ2-7; D uncertain. The V end lost 4 bases, the J end lost 2 bases, and 16 bases lay between the germline ends. The germline gives CDR1 SGHNT, CDR2 YYREEE (reference sequence). This CDR3 has 15 residues. CDR3 sequence: CASSPPGGGPYEQYF. CDR3 bases: TGTGCCAGCAGCCCCCCCGGCGGCGGCCCCTACGAGCAGTACTTC.